The 2 T cell receptor beta chains presented below share a single source sample, sequenced in a study of technical replicates of blood from several donors. This table comes from immunoSEQ multiplex PCR, and its TCRdb copy is limited to in-frame clones, with some not included. The sample lists roughly 71,000 clones, just under 95% occurring once. Material: T cells isolated from PBMCs. These receptors originate from a human donor in good health.

In nucleotides, the CDR3 is TGTGCCAGCAGCAAAAGCGGGAGTCGTTCCTACGAGCAGTACTTC. This sequence encodes CASSKSGSRSYEQYF. The genes are TRBV21-1 and TRBJ2-7; the DNA was not used to check the table's D call, TRBD2. TRBV21-1 is recorded as a pseudogene. The CDR3 has 15 residues.

J is TRBJ1-2 and V is TRBV18, with D possibly matching TRBD1 (6 bases). V was pared by 4 bases and J by 4 bases, with 13 bases between. CDR3 length equals 14 residues. Per germline, CDR1 KGHSH and CDR2 LQKENI. In nucleotides, the CDR3 is TGTGCCAGCTCACAGGGACAAGACCTCTATGGCTACACCTTC. Encoded protein: CASSQGQDLYGYTF.